This is a list of T cell receptor beta chains from one sample in a study of blood T cells in healthy people across ages. TCRdb processed the 5' RACE reads anew with MiXCR; each CDR3 protein has one entry. The sample yields fewer than 700,000 distinct CDR3 sequences, roughly 48% seen once. Sequencing was performed on blood. The receptors derive from a man of 80 years or more in good health. Both conserved end residues are part of each CDR3. A D gene is named only where the DNA matches it firmly. Not all rows give a size; the values are once, few, many and, for expanded clones, a class.

TRBJ2-2 | TRBV20-1 | - | - | CSATGDNTGELFF | TGCAGTGCTACGGGCGATAACACCGGGGAGCTGTTTTTT
TRBJ2-1 | TRBV20-1 | - | - | CSAKNRPSPYNEQFF | TGCAGTGCCAAAAACAGGCCCAGTCCGTACAATGAGCAGTTCTTC
TRBJ2-7 | TRBV13 | - | - | CASSASGGGLYNEQYF | TGTGCCAGCAGTGCGTCCGGGGGAGGCCTTTACAATGAGCAGTACTTC
TRBJ2-1 | TRBV25-1 | - | few | CASSEGNEQFF | TGTGCCAGCAGTGAGGGCAATGAGCAGTTCTTC
TRBJ1-2 | TRBV20-1 | TRBD1 | once | CSALPLGQGGVYGYTF | TGCAGTGCTCTGCCCCTGGGACAGGGGGGTGTTTATGGCTACACCTTC
TRBJ1-2 | TRBV12-3/TRBV12-4 | - | - | CASSLGQPYYGYTF | TGTGCCAGCAGTTTAGGCCAGCCGTACTATGGCTACACCTTC
TRBJ1-1 | TRBV4-3 | TRBD1 | - | CASSQRGTGAEAFF | TGCGCCAGCAGCCAGCGAGGGACAGGCGCTGAAGCTTTCTTT
TRBJ2-5 | TRBV7-2 | - | - | CASSSGPPGETQYF | TGTGCCAGCAGCAGTGGACCTCCTGGGGAGACCCAGTACTTC
TRBJ2-5 | TRBV7-2 | - | - | CASSLARRTVETQYF | TGTGCCAGCAGCTTAGCTCGGCGGACTGTGGAGACCCAGTACTTC
TRBJ1-2 | TRBV7-2 | TRBD1 | - | CASSFDRVRGYTF | TGTGCCAGCAGCTTCGACAGGGTTCGTGGCTACACCTTC
TRBJ2-7 | TRBV19 | - | - | CASSPQTGYEQYF | TGTGCCAGTAGTCCCCAGACGGGCTACGAGCAGTACTTC
TRBJ2-2 | TRBV7-2 | - | - | CASTLGGSVNTGELFF | TGTGCCAGCACCCTAGGAGGTAGCGTGAACACCGGGGAGCTGTTTTTT
TRBJ1-1 | TRBV28 | TRBD1 | - | CASSSGTDRGAFF | TGTGCCAGCAGTTCCGGGACAGATAGAGGAGCTTTCTTT
TRBJ1-2 | TRBV9 | - | - | CASSPRPGLSGYGYTF | TGTGCCAGCAGCCCAAGGCCGGGCCTAAGCGGCTATGGCTACACCTTC
TRBJ2-2 | TRBV29-1 | - | few | CSVDTGFDTGELFF | TGCAGCGTTGACACGGGCTTTGACACCGGGGAGCTGTTTTTT
TRBJ1-2 | TRBV5-5 | - | few | CASSLGAGLGYTF | TGTGCCAGCAGCTTGGGGGCAGGCCTCGGCTACACCTTC
TRBJ2-5 | TRBV20-1 | - | - | CSASRGVVLQVQETQYF | TGCAGTGCTAGTCGAGGTGTAGTTTTACAGGTTCAAGAGACCCAGTACTTC
TRBJ1-4 | TRBV7-9 | - | - | CASSFVRDVNEKLFF | TGTGCCAGCAGCTTTGTCAGGGATGTAAATGAAAAACTGTTTTTT
TRBJ2-7 | TRBV20-1 | - | - | CSARDRGPSRGYEQYF | TGCAGTGCTAGAGATCGAGGTCCTTCAAGGGGCTACGAGCAGTACTTC
TRBJ2-7 | TRBV3-1 | - | few | CASSLFIYEQYF | TGTGCCAGCAGCCTCTTCATCTACGAGCAGTACTTC
TRBJ1-2 | TRBV28 | TRBD1 | - | CATLGTGVGGYTF | TGTGCCACCCTGGGGACAGGGGTTGGAGGCTACACCTTC
TRBJ2-5 | TRBV20-1 | TRBD2 | - | CSARYPGLQETQYF | TGCAGTGCTAGATATCCGGGACTACAAGAGACCCAGTACTTC
TRBJ2-1 | TRBV5-1 | TRBD2 | - | CASKLGGDNEQFF | TGCGCCAGCAAATTGGGGGGGGACAATGAGCAGTTCTTC
TRBJ2-5 | TRBV24-1 | TRBD1 | - | CATSRQGETQYF | TGTGCCACCAGTCGACAGGGTGAGACCCAGTACTTC
TRBJ1-1 | TRBV7-3 | - | - | CASRQAPNTEAFF | TGTGCCAGCAGACAGGCCCCCAACACTGAAGCTTTCTTT
TRBJ1-2 | TRBV7-3 | - | - | CASTSSGFGGYTF | TGTGCCAGCACCAGTTCGGGGTTCGGTGGCTACACCTTC
TRBJ1-6 | TRBV7-8 | - | - | CASSLELRYSPLHF | TGTGCCAGCAGCTTAGAGCTCCGTTATTCACCCCTCCACTTT
TRBJ1-1 | TRBV9 | - | - | CASSVVGGQNTEAFF | TGTGCCAGCAGCGTAGTGGGAGGGCAAAACACTGAAGCTTTCTTT
TRBJ2-4 | TRBV10-3 | - | few | CAISEVAGENIQYF | TGTGCCATCAGTGAGGTGGCAGGGGAAAACATTCAGTACTTC
TRBJ2-3 | TRBV7-2 | - | - | CASSKASGSTSTDTQYF | TGTGCCAGCAGCAAGGCGTCCGGCAGTACTAGCACAGATACGCAGTATTTT
TRBJ2-3 | TRBV24-1 | - | few | CATEGNTDTQYF | TGTGCCACCGAGGGGAACACAGATACGCAGTATTTT
TRBJ2-7 | TRBV27 | TRBD1 | few | CASSQSGQFSYEQYF | TGTGCCAGCAGTCAATCGGGACAGTTTTCCTACGAGCAGTACTTC
TRBJ2-7 | TRBV7-2 | - | few | CASSVGADYEQYF | TGTGCCAGCAGCGTAGGGGCCGACTACGAGCAGTACTTC
TRBJ2-1 | TRBV3-1 | TRBD2 | once | CASSRPGGSWNEQFF | TGTGCCAGCAGCCGGCCGGGGGGTAGTTGGAATGAGCAGTTCTTC
TRBJ1-5 | TRBV6-5 | TRBD1 | - | CTSGRTGDQPQHF | TGTACCAGCGGAAGGACAGGGGATCAGCCCCAGCATTTT
TRBJ1-2 | TRBV5-8 | - | - | CASSFQGIGGYTF | TGTGCCAGCAGCTTCCAGGGTATTGGTGGCTACACCTTC
TRBJ2-1 | TRBV3-1 | TRBD1 | few | CASSVDRGEAEQFF | TGTGCCAGCAGCGTCGACAGGGGCGAGGCTGAGCAGTTCTTC
TRBJ2-7 | TRBV4-3 | - | - | CASSQDQDVSYEQYF | TGCGCCAGCAGCCAAGATCAGGACGTCTCCTACGAGCAGTACTTC
TRBJ2-3 | TRBV27 | TRBD1 | few | CASTKTGGGDTQYF | TGTGCCAGCACCAAGACAGGGGGCGGCGATACGCAGTATTTT
TRBJ2-1 | TRBV29-1 | TRBD2 | - | CSAPVGSGSLFEQFF | TGCAGCGCCCCGGTCGGTAGCGGGAGTCTTTTTGAGCAGTTCTTC
TRBJ2-1 | TRBV9 | TRBD2 | - | CASSRTPLAGGPYEQFF | TGTGCCAGCAGCCGTACTCCCTTAGCGGGAGGGCCTTATGAGCAGTTCTTC
TRBJ2-7 | TRBV7-9 | - | few | CASSLADVGEGIRYEQYF | TGTGCCAGCAGCTTAGCAGACGTTGGTGAGGGTATTCGCTACGAGCAGTACTTC
TRBJ2-5 | TRBV20-1 | - | few | CSARQGLRETQYF | TGCAGTGCTAGACAGGGGTTGCGAGAGACCCAGTACTTC
TRBJ1-1 | TRBV20-1 | - | - | CSARKFNTEAFF | TGCAGTGCTAGAAAGTTTAACACTGAAGCTTTCTTT
TRBJ2-1 | TRBV29-1 | - | - | CSAEIAGRFYNEQFF | TGCAGCGCCGAAATTGCAGGGAGATTTTACAATGAGCAGTTCTTC
TRBJ2-3 | TRBV7-2 | - | - | CASSSAAMGTDTQYF | TGTGCCAGCAGCTCAGCGGCAATGGGCACAGATACGCAGTATTTT
TRBJ2-1 | TRBV5-6 | TRBD1 | - | CASSPYPRQGASYNEQFF | TGTGCCAGCAGCCCTTACCCCCGACAGGGGGCCTCCTACAATGAGCAGTTCTTC
TRBJ2-1 | TRBV7-9 | TRBD2 | - | CASSPPAGVNEQFF | TGTGCCAGCAGCCCCCCAGCGGGGGTAAACGAGCAGTTCTTC
TRBJ1-6 | TRBV7-2 | TRBD1 | - | CASSLDSGQGSGSPLHF | TGTGCCAGCAGCTTAGATTCGGGACAGGGGTCGGGTTCACCCCTCCACTTT